The present T cell receptor beta chain was sequenced within a study of long-term antiretroviral therapy in people with HIV. Version v3.0 of the immunoSEQ assay ran at survey level. TCRdb's table, derived via immunoSEQ multiplex PCR, lists solely in-frame clones and lacks some. The profile shows tens of thousands of clones, around 95% of them singletons. This clone was seen once. Germline values: CDR1 SSHAT, CDR2 FNYEAQ (reference sequence). This CDR3 spans 14 amino acids. V shed 1 base and J 5 bases; nucleotides not matched to a gene: 4. V usage is TRBV7-7 and J usage is TRBJ2-7; 8 bases agree with TRBD1. Specimen: unsorted PBMCs, collected 5.3 years after starting antiretroviral therapy. The TCR originated in a man in his forties or fifties with HIV. CDR3 DNA sequence: TGTGCCAGCAGCTTAGGCCAGGGGGCCCACGAGCAGTACTTC. Its protein product is CASSLGQGAHEQYF.